The next 32 T cell receptor beta chains were all read from a single sample in a study of shared clonotypes between healthy human individuals. Clones were read by immunoSEQ multiplex PCR, and TCRdb kept only the in-frame ones, dropping some. The table has roughly 600,000 clones, roughly 98% seen once. Positive CCR7 selection of CD45RO-negative cells yielded the naive CD8 cells, and terminally differentiated effector memory CD45RA+ cells were excluded. Sequences were obtained from naive CD8+ T cells sorted from blood. The source of these receptors is a man aged 25 to 40 in good health.

This rearrangement joins TRBV27 to TRBJ1-5; 7 bases are a match to TRBD1. The CDR3 is 15 residues long. The germline CDR1 and CDR2 sequences are MNHEY and SMNVEV (reference sequence). V shed 5 bases and J 2 bases; nucleotides not matched to a gene: 6. In DNA, the CDR3 is TGTGCCAGCAGTCCAACAGGGGATGGCAATCAGCCCCAGCATTTT. It translates to CASSPTGDGNQPQHF.

V gene TRBV10-1 combines with J gene TRBJ2-1, with 10 nucleotides matching TRBD2. From germline, CDR1 is WNHNN and CDR2 SYGVQD (reference sequence). The CDR3 runs 14 residues. The V and J ends lost 2 bases and 12 bases, in that order; junction bases with no gene match: 7. The CDR3 DNA is TGCGCCAGCAGTGAGCGTCCTAGCGGGAGAGCGCAGTTCTTC. Amino acid sequence: CASSERPSGRAQFF.

This chain connects TRBV29-1 to TRBJ2-3; 9 bases are shared with TRBD2. CDR1 and CDR2 (germline): SQVTM, ANQGSEA. J was trimmed by 3 bases and V by 6 bases; bases with no gene match: 10. CDR3 length: 15 amino acids. The CDR3 DNA is TGCAGCGTGGACAGACTAGCGGACTTGACAGATACGCAGTATTTT. Translating it yields CSVDRLADLTDTQYF.

This chain links TRBV6-5 with TRBJ2-7; 8 bases align to TRBD1. The CDR3 extends over 15 amino acids. CDR1 and CDR2 (germline): MNHEY, SVGAGI. J gave up 2 bases and V 6 bases, and 9 bases lay outside the gene matches. DNA of the CDR3: TGTGCCAGCAGCTCCCGCGCGGACAGGGCCTACGAGCAGTACTTC. The encoded protein is CASSSRADRAYEQYF.

The chain employs TRBV11-3 and TRBJ2-1, with 14 bases matching TRBD2. The CDR3 runs to 15 residues. Trimming at V came to 4 bases and at J to 9 bases, leaving 5 bases not matched to a gene. Germline CDR1 and CDR2: SGHNT and YENEEA. The CDR3 is CASSSTSGRETEQFF. The CDR3 nucleotides are TGTGCCAGCAGCTCGACTAGCGGGAGGGAAACTGAGCAGTTCTTC.

The chain combines TRBV7-8 with TRBJ2-5, with no clear D. The CDR3 is 18 amino acids. In germline, CDR1 is SGHVS, CDR2 FQNEAQ. Trimming pared 4 bases from V and 3 bases from J, leaving 24 bases between. The CDR3: CASSSIQSTPGIKETQYF. CDR3 in DNA: TGTGCCAGCAGCTCGATTCAGAGTACCCCAGGCATTAAAGAGACCCAGTACTTC.

The table lists this clone with a count of one. The gene calls are TRBV7-9 and TRBJ1-5, with 7 bases aligning to TRBD1. V shed 5 bases and J 6 bases; nucleotides not matched to a gene: 7. Germline V gives CDR1 SEHNR, CDR2 FQNEAQ (reference sequence). The CDR3 is 14 amino acids. This CDR3 is CASSAGGAGQPQHF. The CDR3 nucleotides read TGTGCCAGCAGCGCAGGGGGGGCGGGTCAGCCCCAGCATTTT.

This rearrangement joins TRBV12-5 to TRBJ2-1; unclear D gene. Germline V lookup: CDR1 LGHNT, CDR2 FRNRAP. The germline V and J ends were trimmed by 3 bases and 8 bases, with 8 bases remaining between them. CDR3 length: 12 amino acids. Here the CDR3 reads CASGFVSHEQFF. The DNA of the CDR3 is TGTGCTAGTGGTTTCGTATCACATGAGCAGTTCTTC.

V usage is TRBV7-8 and J usage is TRBJ1-5; 10 bases are a match to TRBD1. V lost 2 bases and J lost 5; bases outside the gene matches: 6. The CDR3 runs 16 residues. CDR1 and CDR2 from the germline V gene are SGHVS and FQNEAQ. This chain's CDR3 is CASSLRDRGLYQPQHF. The DNA for the CDR3 is TGTGCCAGCAGCTTAAGGGACAGGGGTCTCTATCAGCCCCAGCATTTT.

The CDR3 region has the DNA TGTGCCAGCACCCAGCAGAACACTGAAGCTTTCTTT. Its protein is CASTQQNTEAFF. The chain employs TRBV6-6 and TRBJ1-1; D ambiguous. V gave up 7 bases and J gave up 1 base, with 7 bases separating them. CDR1 is MNHNY, CDR2 SVGAGI, per germline (reference sequence). This CDR3 is built from 12 residues.

The chain uses TRBV11-2 and TRBJ2-1; 7 nucleotides agree with TRBD2. The CDR3 runs to 12 residues. The germline V gene encodes CDR1 SGHAT and CDR2 FQNNGV. V lost 5 bases to trimming and J lost 8 bases; unmatched junction nucleotides: 3. Here the CDR3 reads CASSRLADEQFF. In DNA form, the CDR3 reads TGTGCCAGCAGCCGACTAGCCGATGAGCAGTTCTTC.

The V call is TRBV19, the J call TRBJ2-7; D unresolved. The CDR3 contains 13 residues. Germline CDR1 is LNHDA and CDR2 is SQIVND (reference sequence). The V end was cut by 7 bases, the J end by 7 bases, with 17 bases between. The CDR3 region is CASKPTTLGEQYF. CDR3 bases: TGTGCCAGTAAACCGACGACCCTGGGAGAGCAGTACTTC.

The chain couples TRBV2 to TRBJ2-5; 7 nucleotides align to TRBD2. V lost 8 bases and J lost 3; bases outside the gene matches: 15. There are 16 residues in the CDR3. Germline CDR1 SNHLY, CDR2 FYNNEI. The CDR3 nucleotides are TGTGCCAGCTCCGGAGAGCAACAGGCGGGAGAAGAGACCCAGTACTTC. Protein product: CASSGEQQAGEETQYF.

The chain has TRBV5-6 and TRBJ1-4; no firm D call. The germline gives CDR1 SGHDT, CDR2 YYEEEE. This CDR3 contains 14 residues. V dropped 3 bases and J dropped 0 bases, with 6 bases sitting between them. The CDR3 DNA reads as TGTGCCAGCAGCTCCCTGGCAACTAATGAAAAACTGTTTTTT. Translation: CASSSLATNEKLFF.

The chain employs TRBV9 and TRBJ1-1; TRBD1 might be the D (6 bases). Trimming cost V 3 bases and J 2 bases, with 17 bases left between them. The length of the CDR3 is 16 residues. CDR1 and CDR2 (germline): SGDLS, YYNGEE. CDR3 coding DNA: TGTGCCAGCAGCGCGGGGGCCGGTCAGGGCAACACTGAAGCTTTCTTT. Protein: CASSAGAGQGNTEAFF. Drawing the rest from reference TRBV9 and TRBJ1-1, the complete variable domain is DSGVTQTPKHLITATGQRVTLRCSPRSGDLSVYWYQQSLDQGLQFLIQYYNGEERAKGNILERFSAQQFPDLHSELNLSSLELGDSALYFCASSAGAGQGNTEAFFGQGTRLTVV.

V and J are TRBV19 and TRBJ1-5; perhaps TRBD1 as D (6 bases). Germline-derived CDR1 and CDR2 are LNHDA and SQIVND (reference sequence). V dropped 4 bases and J dropped 7 bases, with 17 bases sitting between them. The CDR3 spans 15 residues. Here the CDR3 DNA reads TGTGCCAGTAGTAGCCCTTTTGGGGGCTGGCAGCCCCAGCATTTT. This gives the protein CASSSPFGGWQPQHF.

This clone was counted once. This chain links TRBV29-1 with TRBJ2-5; D possibly uses TRBD1 or TRBD2 (5 bases each). The CDR3 runs to 15 residues. Trimming removed 4 bases from V and 1 base from J, with 16 bases in between. CDR1 and CDR2 from the germline V gene are SQVTM and ANQGSEA. The CDR3: CSVVWGLDSQETQYF. The CDR3 bases are TGCAGCGTTGTGTGGGGGTTAGACTCCCAAGAGACCCAGTACTTC.

The chain is built from TRBV7-9 and TRBJ2-1, with D perhaps matching TRBD2 (7 bases). The CDR3 has 17 residues. Trimming left V 5 bases short and J 4 bases short, with 21 bases between. The germline V gene has CDR1 SEHNR and CDR2 FQNEAQ (reference sequence). The CDR3 here is CASSQFNGGASYNEQFF. The CDR3 coding sequence is TGTGCCAGCAGCCAATTTAATGGGGGGGCCTCTTACAATGAGCAGTTCTTC.

Turning to this clone: This sample includes further DNA sequences coding for the same CDR3. The J gene is TRBJ2-2, the V gene TRBV7-9, with D uncertain. This CDR3 has 12 residues. Between the trimmed V and J ends, which lost 2 bases and 6 bases, there was a span of 4 bases. Germline CDR1 SEHNR, CDR2 FQNEAQ (reference sequence). The CDR3 nucleotides are TGTGCCAGCAGCTTACTAGCCGGGGAGCTGTTTTTT. It translates to CASSLLAGELFF. The entire variable domain, with the rest obtained from reference TRBV7-9 and TRBJ2-2, is as follows: DTGVSQNPRHKITKRGQNVTFRCDPISEHNRLYWYRQTLGQGPEFLTYFQNEAQLEKSRLLSDRFSAERPKGSFSTLEIQRTEQGDSAMYLCASSLLAGELFFGEGSRLTVL.

The V call is TRBV30, the J call TRBJ1-1; D gene uncertain. Trimming removed 0 bases from V and 7 bases from J, with 9 bases in between. This CDR3 contains 12 residues. The V gene's germline CDR1 is GTSNPN and CDR2 SVGIG (reference sequence). CDR3 nucleotides: TGTGCCTGGAGTGTCCACGGGTATGAAGCTTTCTTT. Protein: CAWSVHGYEAFF.

V is TRBV6-5 and J is TRBJ2-3; a weak D match, TRBD2 (6 bases). Trimming shortened V by 3 bases and J by 4 bases, and 14 bases separated the two germline ends. The CDR3 loop spans 15 amino acids. The V gene's germline CDR1 is MNHEY and CDR2 SVGAGI. The CDR3 DNA follows: TGTGCCAGCAGTTATGGGGGGAGGCGGGCAGATACGCAGTATTTT. Amino acids: CASSYGGRRADTQYF.

This chain links TRBV2 with TRBJ1-5; a possible D gene is TRBD1 (5 bases). V lost 10 bases to trimming and J lost 6 bases, with 16 bases between them. This CDR3 contains 13 residues. Per germline, CDR1 SNHLY and CDR2 FYNNEI. CDR3 bases: TGTGCCATCTCCCCAGGGATGGGTCAGCCCCAGCATTTT. It codes for CAISPGMGQPQHF.

The chain is built from TRBV6-6 and TRBJ2-1; D call uncertain. From germline, CDR1 is MNHNY and CDR2 SVGAGI (reference sequence). Deletions cut 2 bases from V and 8 bases from J, with 7 bases between. The CDR3 is 12 residues long. CDR3: CASSYAIDEQFF. CDR3 nucleotides: TGTGCCAGCAGTTACGCCATCGATGAGCAGTTCTTC.

The chain has TRBV18 and TRBJ2-7; 12 bases line up with TRBD1. From germline, CDR1 is KGHSH and CDR2 LQKENI. The V gene end was trimmed by 3 bases and the J gene end by 4 bases; junction bases not matched to a gene: 4. CDR3 length: 15 residues. CDR3 protein: CASSPSGQGAYEQYF. CDR3 nucleotide sequence: TGTGCCAGCTCACCTTCGGGACAGGGGGCTTACGAGCAGTACTTC.

The gene calls are TRBV19 and TRBJ2-3; no reliable D call. The V gene's germline CDR1 is LNHDA and CDR2 SQIVND (reference sequence). This CDR3 spans 14 amino acids. V lost 3 bases and J 4 bases, leaving 11 bases between the germline ends. The CDR3 here is CASSIVGLPDTQYF. The CDR3 DNA is TGTGCCAGTAGTATTGTAGGTCTTCCAGATACGCAGTATTTT. Together with reference TRBV19 and TRBJ2-3, the CDR3 gives the full variable domain: DGGITQSPKYLFRKEGQNVTLSCEQNLNHDAMYWYRQDPGQGLRLIYYSQIVNDFQKGDIAEGYSVSREKKESFPLTVTSAQKNPTAFYLCASSIVGLPDTQYFGPGTRLTVL.

The chain uses TRBV9 and TRBJ2-2; 7 nucleotides agree with TRBD2. Germline trimming cut 3 bases from V and 0 bases from J; bases unmatched to any gene: 11. This CDR3 comprises 18 residues. The germline CDR1 and CDR2 sequences are SGDLS and YYNGEE. DNA of the CDR3: TGTGCCAGCAGCGGGTCCTTGTCTAGCGGAGCGAACACCGGGGAGCTGTTTTTT. Its translation: CASSGSLSSGANTGELFF. The full variable domain, in which reference TRBV9 and TRBJ2-2 provide the parts outside the CDR3, is DSGVTQTPKHLITATGQRVTLRCSPRSGDLSVYWYQQSLDQGLQFLIQYYNGEERAKGNILERFSAQQFPDLHSELNLSSLELGDSALYFCASSGSLSSGANTGELFFGEGSRLTVL.

J is TRBJ1-2 and V is TRBV27, with D perhaps matching TRBD1 (5 bases). Trimming pared 3 bases from V and 2 bases from J, leaving 7 bases between. Germline CDR1 reads MNHEY; CDR2 reads SMNVEV (reference sequence). This CDR3 has 13 amino acids. The CDR3 loop is CASSFGGNYGYTF. CDR3 bases: TGTGCCAGCAGTTTCGGGGGAAACTATGGCTACACCTTC.

As concerns this clone: The germline gene is not matched at one end of the junction; a read error may be the cause. The rearrangement links TRBV5-6 to TRBJ2-7; 10 bases line up with TRBD2. The CDR3 is 15 residues long. The germline V gene encodes CDR1 SGHDT and CDR2 YYEEEE. CDR3: CASSLGLATTYEQYF. The CDR3 nucleotides read TGTGCCAGCAGTTTGGGACTAGCGACCACCTACGAGCAGTACTTC.

The chain carries TRBV11-2 and TRBJ2-1, with D perhaps matching TRBD2 (5 bases). This CDR3 is built from 13 residues. V lost 3 bases to trimming and J lost 3 bases, with 6 bases between them. CDR1 and CDR2 (germline): SGHAT, FQNNGV. In nucleotides, the CDR3 is TGTGCCAGCAGCTTTACTAGCTACAATGAGCAGTTCTTC. Its protein is CASSFTSYNEQFF.

V gene TRBV30 combines with J gene TRBJ2-7, with 7 bases aligning to TRBD1. There are 16 residues in the CDR3. CDR1 GTSNPN and CDR2 SVGIG come from the germline V gene (reference sequence). After removal of 0 bases from V and 1 base from J, the junction contained 9 bases not matched to a gene. CDR3 in DNA: TGTGCCTGGAGTGTAGGGGGACAGCGTCCTTCCTACGAGCAGTACTTC. Translating it yields CAWSVGGQRPSYEQYF. Based on the CDR3 plus reference TRBV30 and TRBJ2-7, the full variable domain is SQTIHQWPATLVQPVGSPLSLECTVEGTSNPNLYWYRQAAGRGLQLLFYSVGIGQISSEVPQNLSASRPQDRQFILSSKKLLLSDSGFYLCAWSVGGQRPSYEQYFGPGTRLTVT.

V gene TRBV7-9 combines with J gene TRBJ2-7; D may match TRBD1 or TRBD2 (6 bases each). Trimming took off 6 bases at V and 3 bases at J, with 30 bases between the two ends. The CDR3 is 19 residues long. Germline V lookup: CDR1 SEHNR, CDR2 FQNEAQ (reference sequence). As DNA, the CDR3 is TGTGCCAGCAGTATCACGACCCGCGGGACACTATCGTCCCGCTACGAGCAGTACTTC. This translates into CASSITTRGTLSSRYEQYF. The entire variable domain, with the rest obtained from reference TRBV7-9 and TRBJ2-7, is as follows: DTGVSQNPRHKITKRGQNVTFRCDPISEHNRLYWYRQTLGQGPEFLTYFQNEAQLEKSRLLSDRFSAERPKGSFSTLEIQRTEQGDSAMYLCASSITTRGTLSSRYEQYFGPGTRLTVT.

The rearrangement uses TRBV9 and TRBJ2-5; the match to TRBD2 covers 10 bases. The V gene's germline CDR1 is SGDLS and CDR2 YYNGEE. V shed 3 bases and J 2 bases; nucleotides not matched to a gene: 1. The CDR3 spans 14 residues. The CDR3 nucleotides are TGTGCCAGCAGCGCTAGCGGGAGTCAAGAGACCCAGTACTTC. Its protein product is CASSASGSQETQYF.